This is a list of T cell receptor beta chains from one sample in a study of cytomegalovirus exposure and HLA in healthy donors. TCRdb keeps only in-frame clones here, not all; method: immunoSEQ multiplex PCR. There are some 180,000 clones in the sample; about 81% occur only once, and 1% to 1.5% lies in the top ten. The sample was PBMCs. The origin of the receptors is a young woman in good health and CMV-seronegative. The CDR3 runs from the conserved cysteine through the conserved F or W. A D gene is named only where the DNA matches it firmly. The size of a clone is reported for some rows only, either as once, few or many, or as a class for expanded clones.

D	J	V	size	DNA	CDR3
TRBD1	TRBJ1-6	TRBV7-9	.	TGTGCCAGCAAAACACAGGGGGCCATGGGCAATTCACCCCTCCACTTT	CASKTQGAMGNSPLHF
TRBD1	TRBJ2-1	TRBV5-1	.	TGCGCCAGCGCGACAGGGGGCCTCGATGAGCAGTTCTTC	CASATGGLDEQFF
TRBD1	TRBJ2-7	TRBV5-5	.	TGTGCCAGCGCGGAGGGACAGGGGTTTTTCGAGCAGTACTTC	CASAEGQGFFEQYF
TRBD2	TRBJ2-1	TRBV30	.	TGTGCCTGGAGTCATAGGACTAGTGGTACCTACAATGAGCAGTTCTTC	CAWSHRTSGTYNEQFF
.	TRBJ2-2	TRBV2	few	TGTGCCACACGGACAACTAACACCGGGGAGCTGTTTTTT	CATRTTNTGELFF
TRBD1	TRBJ2-7	TRBV6-6	.	TGTGCCAGCAGGTACGGACAGGGACCCTACGAGCAGTACTTC	CASRYGQGPYEQYF
.	TRBJ1-1	TRBV30	.	TGTGCCTGGAGTGCCATGAACACTGAAGCTTTCTTT	CAWSAMNTEAFF
.	TRBJ2-7	TRBV19	.	TGTGCCAGTAGTATGACAGTCCCGAACGAGCAGTACTTC	CASSMTVPNEQYF
.	TRBJ1-1	TRBV30	.	TGTGCCTGGAGTGCGGACAGCCTAGGATGGGAAGCTTTCTTT	CAWSADSLGWEAFF
.	TRBJ2-7	TRBV5-1	.	TGCGCCAGCAGCTTGGGTAACGGCTACGAGCAGTACTTC	CASSLGNGYEQYF
TRBD1	TRBJ2-1	TRBV4-2	.	TGTGCCAGCAGCCAACCCAGGGGGACCTACAATGAGCAGTTCTTC	CASSQPRGTYNEQFF
.	TRBJ2-7	TRBV4-2	.	TGTGCCAGCAGCCATGACCTCGACAGGACCAGCTCCTACGAGCAGTACTTC	CASSHDLDRTSSYEQYF
.	TRBJ1-2	TRBV5-6	.	TGTGCCAGCAGCTTGGTCCAGGGACTTCTCTATGGCTACACCTTC	CASSLVQGLLYGYTF
.	TRBJ1-2	TRBV30	.	TGTGCCTGGGGAGTGGGGGGTGGCTACACCTTC	CAWGVGGGYTF
.	TRBJ1-2	TRBV6-1	.	TGTGCCAGCAGACAGGTGAATTGGGGCTACACCTTC	CASRQVNWGYTF
.	TRBJ1-1	TRBV5-1	.	TGCGCCAGCAGCCCGACTGGTAGCGCGGCGAACACTGAAGCTTTCTTT	CASSPTGSAANTEAFF
.	TRBJ1-1	TRBV29-1	.	TGCAGCGTCAACAGCAACACTGAAGCTTTCTTT	CSVNSNTEAFF
.	TRBJ2-7	TRBV4-2	few	TGTGCCAGCAGCCAAGAGGAGGGGGGGACCTACGAGCAGTACTTC	CASSQEEGGTYEQYF
.	TRBJ2-2	TRBV14	.	TGTGCCTCGGGACACGACACCGGGGAGCTGTTTTTT	CASGHDTGELFF
.	TRBJ1-5	TRBV4-1	once	TGCGCCAGCAGCCAAGATCGTAGGGGATTTTATAGCAATCAGCCCCAGCATTTT	CASSQDRRGFYSNQPQHF
TRBD1	TRBJ1-5	TRBV27	.	TGTGCCAGCAGTTCAGCCGGGACAGGGAGAAATCAGCCCCAGCATTTT	CASSSAGTGRNQPQHF
.	TRBJ1-1	TRBV19	.	TGTGCCAGTAGTACGAGAAGCACTGAAGCTTTCTTT	CASSTRSTEAFF
.	TRBJ2-7	TRBV6-5	once	TGTGCCAGCAGTACCCAGGGGCGCGATGAGCAGTACTTC	CASSTQGRDEQYF
TRBD1	TRBJ1-5	TRBV19	.	TGTGCCAGTAGTATGACAGGGGTAAATCAGCCCCAGCATTTT	CASSMTGVNQPQHF
.	TRBJ2-7	TRBV11-1	.	TGTGCCAGCAGCCTGGGGACAAACGAGCAGTACTTC	CASSLGTNEQYF
.	TRBJ1-5	TRBV6-5	.	TGTGCCAGCAGTTACGGGCTTACCTATCAGCCCCAGCATTTT	CASSYGLTYQPQHF
TRBD1	TRBJ2-7	TRBV2	once	TGTGCCAGCAGTGACGCACAGGGGACCTACGAGCAGTACTTC	CASSDAQGTYEQYF
.	TRBJ1-2	TRBV5-1	.	TGCGCCAGCAGCTTGGGACAGCGGGACCCCTATGGCTACACCTTC	CASSLGQRDPYGYTF
.	TRBJ2-3	TRBV7-2	few	TGTGCCAGCAGCCAATCCCTAGGCACAGATACGCAGTATTTT	CASSQSLGTDTQYF
TRBD1	TRBJ1-2	TRBV5-1	.	TGCGCCAGCAGCTTACCGGGACAGGGGAAATATGGCTACACCTTC	CASSLPGQGKYGYTF
TRBD1	TRBJ1-1	TRBV5-5	.	TGTGCCAGCAGCCTCAGGGGGGACAGGGTAGTAACTGAAGCTTTCTTT	CASSLRGDRVVTEAFF
.	TRBJ2-5	TRBV6-5	.	TGTGCCAGCAGTTACTCGAGAGCCCAGTACTTC	CASSYSRAQYF
.	TRBJ1-5	TRBV5-6	.	TGTGCCAGCAGCTTGTGGCAAAATAGCAATCAGCCCCAGCATTTT	CASSLWQNSNQPQHF
TRBD2	TRBJ2-3	TRBV19	once	TGTGCCAGTAAGGCTAGCGGGACCACAGATACGCAGTATTTT	CASKASGTTDTQYF
.	TRBJ1-1	TRBV27	.	TGTGCCAGCAGTTTGGTCCCGACTCGGCCGGATAGTGCAGCTTTCTTT	CASSLVPTRPDSAAFF